This TCR beta chain was obtained from a study of vaccination effects on CD4 cells after COVID-19 (dated by TCRdb to 2021 to 2024). Study-level background: Across the study, the median time from the second dose to post-vaccine sampling was 72 days (range 14 to 241). The Oncomine TCR Beta short-read assay on an Illumina iSeq 100 was used to sequence cultures from other donors in the study. The full study included over 8 COVID-19 convalescent patients and a handful of SARS-CoV-2-naive healthy vaccine recipients. In both COVID-19 convalescent patients and infection-naive vaccine recipients, the study compared SARS-CoV-2 spike-specific CD4+ TCR repertoires from before mRNA vaccination with those from after it. Paper-wide results and their limitations: Only a small number of convalescent patients were included, and no early post-infection timepoints were available, which limited the study. In healthy vaccine recipients, vaccine-induced clones were almost all SARS-CoV-2 mono-reactive, with only 1 of 255 cross-reactive with common cold coronaviruses. Marked clonal contraction was observed in both infection-induced and vaccine-induced clones at late post-vaccination timepoints, consistent with waning T cell responses.

V sheds 3 bases and J sheds 4 bases, leaving 7 bases between their ends. CDR1 and CDR2, per the germline V gene (reference sequence), are GTSNPN and SVGIG. From the cysteine up to the phenylalanine, the CDR3 has a length of 12 residues. The kept DNA is CDR3 alone, 36 bases in frame from the first base. Library construction relied on the immunoSEQ multiplex PCR assay. TCR beta CDR3 sequencing was performed on DNA from the cultured, isolated CD4+ T cells. On the study's bioinformatics: The analysis removed non-productive TCR sequences, trimmed reads to the CDR3 region, and retained only CDR3s that were 7 or more amino acids long. Antigen-specific clonotypes were identified using the MANAFEST web app by comparison of expansion in peptide wells against reference cultures. For clones to be considered positive, expansion at FDR<0.05 versus reference and all other wells, an odds ratio above 5, and a frequency above 0.1% in two replicate wells were required. Clonotypes significantly expanded in SARS-CoV-2 spike wells and in at least one common cold coronavirus spike condition were defined as cross-reactive. Levenshtein distance calculated with the stringdist R package was used to assess CDR3 similarity, and unrooted trees were constructed with ape in R 3.6.1. The table comes from immuneACCESS by way of TCRdb, which keeps in-frame sequences with V and J called. Part of the clones is missing from these tables; in studies checked, under half for an unresolved V gene and the rest for unknown reasons. The V and J calls and clone size are taken from that table; D and trimming were inferred from the DNA. The sample records tens of thousands of clones, roughly 81% of which are singletons. The ten most abundant clones make up 1.5% to 1.9% of the sample.

As to this clone: What antigen it recognizes has not been identified. No much larger clonotype is one base removed from it; base qualities were not supplied.

In the ViraFEST assay, PBMC were stimulated with viral peptide pools, and TCR sequencing was then used to find antigen-specific CD4+ T cell clonotypes based on their expansion. After approximately 11 days of culture, CD4+ T cells were isolated with the EasySep CD4+ T cell isolation kit. Each participant received two doses of an mRNA SARS-CoV-2 vaccine, either BNT162b2 or mRNA-1273. None of the healthy vaccine recipients had a prior SARS-CoV-2 infection, which was confirmed by nucleocapsid antibody tests that came back negative both before and after vaccination. Each well held 1.5 million to 2.5 million PBMC cultured in IMDM containing around 5.1% human AB serum, around 9.3 IU/ml IL-2 and gentamicin, along with approximately 10 ug/ml peptides. On days 3 and 7, half of the culture medium was replaced with fresh IL-2-containing medium. Unless noted otherwise, every peptide stimulation condition was grown in triplicate wells. Using Ficoll-Paque Plus gradient centrifugation, PBMC were separated from whole blood and then either used fresh or cryopreserved at -140C. The spike proteins of SARS-CoV-2 and of the common cold coronaviruses HCoV-NL63, HCoV-OC43 and HCoV-229E were spanned by overlapping peptide pools. The QIAamp micro DNA kit was used to extract genomic DNA from the cultured CD4+ T cells.

The receptor's source is a human donor who received a COVID-19 vaccine. This chain joins TRBV30 to TRBJ1-5; possibly the D gene is TRBD1, per 5 matching bases. The sample in question was CD4+ T cells from PBMCs cultured with HCoV-229E spike peptides, obtained after COVID-19 vaccination. The cell subset or site label, read with the paper, signifies: HCoV-229E spike overlapping peptide pool stimulation. The DNA sequence is TGTGCCTGGAGCAGGGAGAATCAGCCCCAGCATTTT. Its coded protein is CAWSRENQPQHF.